This T cell receptor beta chain was captured by sequencing in a study of T-cell memory formation after mild COVID-19. V gave up 5 bases and J gave up 6 bases, with 13 bases separating them. This CDR3 has 13 amino acids. CDR1 and CDR2 (germline): SGHRS, YFSETQ. Using its own MiXCR run on the 5' RACE reads, TCRdb lists one record per CDR3 protein. The table lists almost 350,000 distinct CDR3 sequences, 20% to 25% of them singletons. Source material: PBMCs or a T cell subset sorted from them (not recorded which). This receptor was taken from a man younger than 30 who had mild COVID-19 (a few samples of this study predate the infection). Cell type and time point are not known. The chain employs TRBV5-1 and TRBJ2-3, with D maybe TRBD1 (6 bases). The CDR3 DNA follows: TGCGCCAGCAGATCCCGAGACAGGGATACGCAGTATTTT. This translates into CASRSRDRDTQYF.